Each of the 27 T cell receptor beta chains below was sequenced from the same sample in a study of blood T cell repertoires in COVID-19. The data were produced by immunoSEQ multiplex PCR, yet TCRdb's version contains in-frame clones alone and is incomplete. Altogether about 180,000 clones are present, more than 75% being singletons, with the ten largest covering over 7%. Source material: PBMCs or T cells enriched from blood (not recorded which). These receptors all stem from a woman in her 30s who had recovered from COVID-19.

The chain uses TRBV28 and TRBJ1-5; D not resolved. V was cut by 7 bases and J by 5 bases, with 9 bases left in between. Germline CDR1 is MDHEN and CDR2 is SYDVKM. The CDR3 is made up of 12 amino acids. The CDR3 region has the DNA TGTGCCAGCAAGTCCGGTTATCAGCCCCAGCATTTT. It translates to CASKSGYQPQHF.

This chain uses TRBV19 with TRBJ2-7, with 12 positions matching TRBD2. The CDR3 loop spans 15 amino acids. CDR1 and CDR2 from the germline V gene are LNHDA and SQIVND (reference sequence). J was trimmed by 2 bases and V by 4 bases; bases with no gene match: 3. The CDR3 sequence is CASSTGLAGTYEQYF. In nucleotides, the CDR3 is TGTGCCAGTAGTACGGGACTAGCGGGTACCTACGAGCAGTACTTC.

The chain employs TRBV7-2 and TRBJ2-7, with TRBD2 matching 7 bases. CDR1 and CDR2 (germline): SGHTA, FQGNSA. Losses at the gene ends were 0 bases for V and 0 bases for J; bases not matched to a gene: 5. This CDR3 has 16 residues. Here the CDR3 reads CASSLAWAGDSYEQYF. CDR3 DNA: TGTGCCAGCAGCTTAGCTTGGGCGGGAGACTCCTACGAGCAGTACTTC.

J is TRBJ2-2 and V is TRBV6-5; 12 bases are shared with TRBD2. Germline assignment: CDR1 MNHEY and CDR2 SVGAGI. This CDR3 is built from 15 residues. The junction had 5 bases not matched to a gene; V was cut back by 7 bases and J by 5 bases. This CDR3 reads CASTRLAGDTGELFF. CDR3 coding DNA: TGTGCCAGCACCAGACTAGCGGGAGATACCGGGGAGCTGTTTTTT.

The sample holds one count of this clone. The chain recombines TRBV18 with TRBJ1-5; maybe TRBD1 (6 bases). This CDR3 contains 13 residues. CDR1 KGHSH and CDR2 LQKENI come from the germline V gene. V lost 2 bases, J lost 4 bases, and 6 bases lay in between. In DNA form, the CDR3 reads TGTGCCAGCTCACCAGACAGGAATCAGCCCCAGCATTTT. Its protein product is CASSPDRNQPQHF.

J is TRBJ2-7 and V is TRBV5-6; 7 nucleotides agree with TRBD2. In germline, CDR1 is SGHDT, CDR2 YYEEEE. V lost 0 bases to trimming and J lost 2 bases; unmatched junction nucleotides: 11. The CDR3 covers 17 residues. The CDR3 region is CASSLGRLGGAPYEQYF. CDR3 bases: TGTGCCAGCAGCTTGGGACGCCTGGGAGGGGCACCCTACGAGCAGTACTTC.

The chain links TRBV19 to TRBJ1-5, with D possibly TRBD1 on 5 matching bases. This CDR3 comprises 15 residues. The V and J ends lost 3 bases and 1 base respectively, with 10 bases between them. CDR1 is LNHDA, CDR2 SQIVND, per germline (reference sequence). This CDR3 reads CASSMWGDSNQPQHF. CDR3 sequence (DNA): TGTGCCAGTAGTATGTGGGGGGACAGCAATCAGCCCCAGCATTTT.

The rearrangement uses TRBV27 and TRBJ2-1; 14 nucleotides agree with TRBD2. Germline CDR1 reads MNHEY; CDR2 reads SMNVEV (reference sequence). This CDR3 is 15 amino acids long. The J segment lost 8 bases and the V segment lost 5 bases, leaving 5 bases of the junction unmatched. CDR3 sequence reads: CASSPGLAGADEQFF. The CDR3 DNA reads as TGTGCCAGCAGTCCGGGACTAGCGGGAGCGGATGAGCAGTTCTTC.

V is TRBV24-1 and J is TRBJ2-3, with 10 bases aligning to TRBD1. Trimming at V came to 5 bases and at J to 2 bases, leaving 9 bases not matched to a gene. Germline CDR1 reads KGHDR; CDR2 reads SFDVKD. The CDR3 has 17 residues. The chain's CDR3 is CATSGPFGTGATDTQYF. CDR3 bases: TGTGCCACCAGTGGTCCTTTTGGGACAGGGGCCACAGATACGCAGTATTTT.

V and J are TRBV5-1 and TRBJ2-2, with TRBD1 as a possible D gene (6 bases). CDR3 length: 16 amino acids. Trimming shortened V by 4 bases and J by 2 bases, and 15 bases separated the two germline ends. Germline CDR1 and CDR2: SGHRS and YFSETQ. CDR3 sequence: CASSKETGFNTGELFF. CDR3 bases: TGCGCCAGCAGCAAAGAGACAGGATTTAACACCGGGGAGCTGTTTTTT.

The chain is built from TRBV2 and TRBJ2-3; D is unclear. The CDR3 has 14 amino acids. Trimming took off 2 bases at V and 1 base at J, with 7 bases between the two ends. Germline lookup yields CDR1 SNHLY and CDR2 FYNNEI. The CDR3 DNA reads TGTGCCAGCAGTGAAACGGGTGGCACAGATACGCAGTATTTT. This gives the protein CASSETGGTDTQYF.

The genes are TRBV30 and TRBJ1-1, with D possibly matching TRBD1 (5 bases). Germline values: CDR1 GTSNPN, CDR2 SVGIG (reference sequence). CDR3 length: 15 residues. With 5 bases removed from V and 4 bases from J, the gap between germline ends came to 20 bases. The CDR3: CAWGQTRPQGTEAFF. CDR3 DNA sequence: TGTGCCTGGGGACAAACCCGACCCCAGGGCACTGAAGCTTTCTTT.

The V and J genes are TRBV4-1 and TRBJ2-1; the D gene is possibly TRBD1 (6 bases). The germline V gene encodes CDR1 MGHRA and CDR2 YSYEKL. The V end lost 1 base, the J end lost 9 bases, and 16 bases lay between the germline ends. The CDR3 length is 15 residues. The CDR3 DNA follows: TGCGCCAGCAGCCAAGTGGTAGCTCGAGGGGGTGAGCAGTTCTTC. Protein product: CASSQVVARGGEQFF.

This clone was found once. The chain joins TRBV2 to TRBJ2-5; TRBD1 matches 7 bases. The V and J ends lost 3 bases and 1 base, in that order; junction bases with no gene match: 17. CDR1 is SNHLY, CDR2 FYNNEI, per germline. This CDR3 has 19 residues. The CDR3 region has the DNA TGTGCCAGCAGTGATGAGGGGGCGGTGGGAATGGGGAGCCAAGAGACCCAGTACTTC. Encoded protein: CASSDEGAVGMGSQETQYF.

The rearrangement joins TRBV14 to TRBJ1-1; weak D call: TRBD1 (5 bases). There are 13 residues in the CDR3. The germline V gene encodes CDR1 SGHDN and CDR2 FVKESK. Trimming left V 1 base short and J 8 bases short, with 11 bases between. CDR3 sequence: CASSQGLRVEAFF. The CDR3 DNA reads as TGTGCCAGCAGCCAAGGGCTCAGGGTGGAAGCTTTCTTT.

The chain has TRBV24-1 and TRBJ2-1; 16 nucleotides line up with TRBD2. CDR3 length: 17 amino acids. J was trimmed by 8 bases and V by 9 bases; bases with no gene match: 12. Germline CDR1 KGHDR, CDR2 SFDVKD. The CDR3 nucleotides read TGTGCCACCGCCCCGTTATCCGGGACTAGCGGGAGGGATGAGCAGTTCTTC. It is translated as CATAPLSGTSGRDEQFF.

On this clone itself: The sample contains more than one DNA sequence encoding this CDR3. The V call is TRBV7-8, the J call TRBJ2-2, with 8 bases matching TRBD1. Losses at the gene ends were 5 bases for V and 1 base for J; bases not matched to a gene: 6. Germline V lookup: CDR1 SGHVS, CDR2 FQNEAQ. The CDR3 consists of 16 residues. The CDR3 DNA is TGTGCCAGCAGCCTTCGAGGGACAGGGAACACCGGGGAGCTGTTTTTT. It is translated as CASSLRGTGNTGELFF.

This chain joins TRBV7-9 and TRBJ2-7, with a possible D match to TRBD1 (6 bases). The CDR3 runs 17 residues. Germline values: CDR1 SEHNR, CDR2 FQNEAQ (reference sequence). V was pared by 5 bases and J by 0 bases, with 20 bases between. The CDR3 region has the DNA TGTGCCAGCAGCCCTCGGGCCACAGGGCCGTTCTCCTACGAGCAGTACTTC. Translating gives CASSPRATGPFSYEQYF.

The genes are TRBV27 and TRBJ1-1; a possible D gene is TRBD1 (6 bases). The CDR3 has 13 amino acids. The V and J ends lost 6 bases and 1 base respectively, with 9 bases between them. CDR1 MNHEY and CDR2 SMNVEV come from the germline V gene (reference sequence). CDR3 coding DNA: TGTGCCAGCAGAGGCAGGGGGAACACTGAAGCTTTCTTT. Amino acid sequence: CASRGRGNTEAFF.

Only one count was recorded for this clone. The rearrangement joins TRBV2 to TRBJ1-1; no firm D call. The V and J ends lost 4 bases and 1 base respectively, with 7 bases between them. CDR1 is SNHLY and CDR2 is FYNNEI in the germline V gene. This CDR3 comprises 13 residues. CDR3 coding DNA: TGTGCCAGCAGTGCCTCAGAGAACACTGAAGCTTTCTTT. Translating it yields CASSASENTEAFF.

This chain uses TRBV6-1 with TRBJ2-7; D uncertain. The CDR3 runs to 12 residues. CDR1 and CDR2 from the germline V gene are MNHNS and SASEGT. Trimming removed 3 bases at V and 4 bases at J, with 7 bases between. The CDR3 DNA follows: TGTGCCAGCAGTGACGTAACATACGAGCAGTACTTC. It codes for CASSDVTYEQYF.

This clone was counted only a few times. The chain recombines TRBV19 with TRBJ2-7; D uncertain. The CDR3 runs to 17 residues. Trimming left V 1 base short and J 1 base short, with 17 bases between. CDR1 is LNHDA and CDR2 is SQIVND in the germline V gene (reference sequence). The CDR3 DNA is TGTGCCAGTAGTATAGGCTCCGAGCAATCGTATTCCTACGAGCAGTACTTC. This encodes CASSIGSEQSYSYEQYF. Full variable domain (missing parts from reference TRBV19 and TRBJ2-7): DGGITQSPKYLFRKEGQNVTLSCEQNLNHDAMYWYRQDPGQGLRLIYYSQIVNDFQKGDIAEGYSVSREKKESFPLTVTSAQKNPTAFYLCASSIGSEQSYSYEQYFGPGTRLTVT.

The chain joins TRBV6-4 to TRBJ2-3, with TRBD2 identical over 7 bases. V shed 6 bases, J shed 2 bases, and the junction held 5 bases outside the gene matches. From germline, CDR1 is MRHNA and CDR2 SNTAGT. This CDR3 comprises 14 residues. CDR3 region: CASSPSGLTDTQYF. CDR3 DNA sequence: TGTGCCAGCAGCCCTAGCGGACTCACAGATACGCAGTATTTT.

The rearrangement joins TRBV5-5 to TRBJ2-3; TRBD2 is a possible D gene (6 bases). CDR1 is SGHKS and CDR2 is YYEKEE in the germline V gene (reference sequence). This CDR3 is built from 16 residues. Trimming stripped 4 bases from V and 0 bases from J, with 15 bases between. The CDR3 DNA reads as TGTGCCAGCAGCCTCGGGACTTCTCCAAGCACAGATACGCAGTATTTT. It codes for CASSLGTSPSTDTQYF.

The chain recombines TRBV11-1 with TRBJ1-1, with D hard to call. Looked up from germline, CDR1 is SGHAT and CDR2 is FQDESV (reference sequence). V was cut by 5 bases and J by 5 bases, with 15 bases left in between. The CDR3 runs to 14 residues. CDR3: CASSRAGGRTEAFF. CDR3 coding DNA: TGTGCCAGCAGCCGTGCAGGAGGGAGGACTGAAGCTTTCTTT.

This clone was recorded once. The chain has TRBV5-6 and TRBJ2-3; 8 bases fit TRBD1. The CDR3 runs to 17 residues. With 5 bases clipped from V and 0 bases from J, the junction kept 11 bases outside the gene matches. Germline loops: CDR1 SGHDT, CDR2 YYEEEE. The CDR3 loop is CASSYGQGLASTDTQYF. As DNA, the CDR3 is TGTGCCAGCAGTTACGGACAGGGATTAGCCAGCACAGATACGCAGTATTTT.

The chain uses TRBV6-1 and TRBJ2-1, with a possible D match to TRBD2 (6 bases). With 3 bases removed from V and 6 bases from J, the gap between germline ends came to 12 bases. Germline CDR1 MNHNS, CDR2 SASEGT. CDR3 length: 14 residues. The CDR3 region is CASSDSDGSNEQFF. The CDR3 nucleotides read TGTGCCAGCAGTGATTCGGACGGGAGCAATGAGCAGTTCTTC.